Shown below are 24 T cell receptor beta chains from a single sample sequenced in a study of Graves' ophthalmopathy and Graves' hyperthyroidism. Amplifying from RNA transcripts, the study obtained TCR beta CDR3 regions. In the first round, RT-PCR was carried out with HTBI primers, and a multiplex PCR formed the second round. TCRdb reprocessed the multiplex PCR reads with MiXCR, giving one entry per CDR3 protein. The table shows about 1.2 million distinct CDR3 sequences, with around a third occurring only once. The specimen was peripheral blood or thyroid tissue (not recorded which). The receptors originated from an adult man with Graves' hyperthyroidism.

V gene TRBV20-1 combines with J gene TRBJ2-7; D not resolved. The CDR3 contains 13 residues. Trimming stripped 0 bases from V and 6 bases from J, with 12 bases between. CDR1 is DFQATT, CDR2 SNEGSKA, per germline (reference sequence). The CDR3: CSARDWASPEQYF. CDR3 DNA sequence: TGCAGTGCTAGAGATTGGGCCTCCCCCGAGCAGTACTTC.

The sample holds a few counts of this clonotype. The CDR3 region has the DNA TGTGCCAGCAGGCGAGGGCAGTATAGCAATCAGCCCCAGCATTTT. This codes for CASRRGQYSNQPQHF. The genes are TRBV6-1 and TRBJ1-5; D is uncertain. Germline V gene sequence: CDR1 MNHNS, CDR2 SASEGT. The CDR3 is made up of 15 amino acids. Trimming took 6 bases from V and 0 from J, leaving 12 bases between them.

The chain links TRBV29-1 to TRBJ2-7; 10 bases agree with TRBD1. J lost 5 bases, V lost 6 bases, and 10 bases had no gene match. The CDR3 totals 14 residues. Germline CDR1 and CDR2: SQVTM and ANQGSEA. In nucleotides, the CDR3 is TGCAGCGTCGCCTCCGGGACAGGGGTACACGAGCAGTACTTC. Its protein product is CSVASGTGVHEQYF.

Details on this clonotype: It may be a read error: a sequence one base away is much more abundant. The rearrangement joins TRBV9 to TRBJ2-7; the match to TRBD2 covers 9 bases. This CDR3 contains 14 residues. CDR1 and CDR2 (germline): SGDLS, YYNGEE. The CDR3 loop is CAGSPSGKTYEQYF. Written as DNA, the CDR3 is TGTGCCGGCAGCCCTAGCGGGAAGACCTACGAGCAGTACTTC.

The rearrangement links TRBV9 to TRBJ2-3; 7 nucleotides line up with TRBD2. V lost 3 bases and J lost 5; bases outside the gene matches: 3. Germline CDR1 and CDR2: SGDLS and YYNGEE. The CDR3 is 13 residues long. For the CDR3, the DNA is TGTGCCAGCAGCGCCGGACTAGAAGATACGCAGTATTTT. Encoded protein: CASSAGLEDTQYF.

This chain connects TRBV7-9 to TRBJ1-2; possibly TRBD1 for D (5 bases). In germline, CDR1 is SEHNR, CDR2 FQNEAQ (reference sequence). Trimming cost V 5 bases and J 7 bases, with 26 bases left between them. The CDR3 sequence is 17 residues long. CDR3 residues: CASSRVEGILVTAGYTF. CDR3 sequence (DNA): TGTGCCAGCAGCAGAGTAGAGGGGATTCTCGTTACCGCTGGCTACACCTTC. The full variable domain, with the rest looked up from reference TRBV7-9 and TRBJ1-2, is DTGVSQNPRHKITKRGQNVTFRCDPISEHNRLYWYRQTLGQGPEFLTYFQNEAQLEKSRLLSDRFSAERPKGSFSTLEIQRTEQGDSAMYLCASSRVEGILVTAGYTFGSGTRLTVV.

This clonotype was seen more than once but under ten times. CDR3 residues: CASSGSRGRASYEQYF. In nucleotides, the CDR3 is TGTGCCAGCAGTGGGAGCAGGGGGCGAGCCAGCTACGAGCAGTACTTC. The V and J genes are TRBV6-4 and TRBJ2-7; TRBD1 aligns across 8 bases. The CDR3 runs 16 residues. Looked up from germline, CDR1 is MRHNA and CDR2 is SNTAGT. The trim removed 4 bases at V and 3 bases at J, leaving 11 bases unmatched.

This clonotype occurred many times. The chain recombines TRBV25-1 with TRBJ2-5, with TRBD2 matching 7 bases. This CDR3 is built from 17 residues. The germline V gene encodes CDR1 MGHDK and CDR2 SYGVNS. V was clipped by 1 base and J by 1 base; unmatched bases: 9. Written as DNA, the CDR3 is TGTGCCAGCAGTGAATTTTCGGCTAGCGGCATCCAAGAGACCCAGTACTTC. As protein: CASSEFSASGIQETQYF.

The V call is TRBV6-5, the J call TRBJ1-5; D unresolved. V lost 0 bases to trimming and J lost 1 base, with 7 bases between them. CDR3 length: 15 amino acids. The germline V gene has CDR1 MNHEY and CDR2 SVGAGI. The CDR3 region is CASSYSKQSNQPQHF. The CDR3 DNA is TGTGCCAGCAGTTACTCGAAGCAAAGCAATCAGCCCCAGCATTTT.

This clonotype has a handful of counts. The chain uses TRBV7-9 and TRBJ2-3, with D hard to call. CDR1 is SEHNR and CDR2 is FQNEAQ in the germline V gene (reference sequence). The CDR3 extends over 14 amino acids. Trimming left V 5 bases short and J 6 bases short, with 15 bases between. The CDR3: CASSQSYGPDTQYF. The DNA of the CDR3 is TGTGCCAGCAGCCAATCATATGGGCCGGATACGCAGTATTTT.

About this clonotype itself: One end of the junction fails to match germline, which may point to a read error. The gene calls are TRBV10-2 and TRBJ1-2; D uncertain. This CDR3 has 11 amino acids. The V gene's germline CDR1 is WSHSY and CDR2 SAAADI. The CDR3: CASSETWGYSF. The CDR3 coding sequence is TGCGCCAGCAGTGAAACTTGGGGATATTCCTTC.

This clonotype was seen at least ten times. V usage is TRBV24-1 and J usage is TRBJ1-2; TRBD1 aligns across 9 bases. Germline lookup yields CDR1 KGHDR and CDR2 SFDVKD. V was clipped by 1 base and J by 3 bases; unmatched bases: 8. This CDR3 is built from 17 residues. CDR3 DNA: TGTGCCACCAGTGATTTCTACGACGACAGGGGGTACTATGGCTACACCTTC. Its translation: CATSDFYDDRGYYGYTF.

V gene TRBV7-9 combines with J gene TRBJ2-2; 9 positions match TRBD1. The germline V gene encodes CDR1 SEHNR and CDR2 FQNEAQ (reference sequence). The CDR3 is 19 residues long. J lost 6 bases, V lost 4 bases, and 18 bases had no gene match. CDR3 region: CASSSAQVQQGAWAGELFF. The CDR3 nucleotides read TGTGCCAGCAGCTCCGCCCAAGTCCAACAGGGGGCATGGGCCGGGGAGCTGTTTTTT.

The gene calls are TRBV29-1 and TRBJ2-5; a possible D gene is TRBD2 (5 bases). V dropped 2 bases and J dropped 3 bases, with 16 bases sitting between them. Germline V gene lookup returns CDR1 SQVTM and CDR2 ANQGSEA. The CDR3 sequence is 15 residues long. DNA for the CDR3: TGCAGCGTTGAACGAAGCGGCCCCGGGGAAGAGACCCAGTACTTC. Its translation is CSVERSGPGEETQYF.

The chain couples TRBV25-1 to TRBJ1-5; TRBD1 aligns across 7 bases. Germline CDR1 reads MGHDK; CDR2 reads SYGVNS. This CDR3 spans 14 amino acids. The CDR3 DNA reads TGTGCTAGACAGGGCCCCGTGGGCAATCAGCCCCAGCATTTT. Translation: CARQGPVGNQPQHF.

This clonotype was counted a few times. CDR3 DNA: TGTGCCAGCAGTGGGTGGACAGGGAGAACCTACGAGCAGTACTTC. This codes for CASSGWTGRTYEQYF. The chain is built from TRBV6-5 and TRBJ2-7, with 8 bases that match TRBD1. Per the germline V gene, CDR1 is MNHEY and CDR2 is SVGAGI. The CDR3 covers 15 residues. Germline trimming cut 5 bases from V and 2 bases from J; bases unmatched to any gene: 8.

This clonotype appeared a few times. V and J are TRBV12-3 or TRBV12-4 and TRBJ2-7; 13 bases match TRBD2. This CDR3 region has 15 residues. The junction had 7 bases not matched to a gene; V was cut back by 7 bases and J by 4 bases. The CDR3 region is CASTLLAGGPYEQYF. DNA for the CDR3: TGTGCCAGCACCCTACTAGCGGGAGGGCCTTACGAGCAGTACTTC.

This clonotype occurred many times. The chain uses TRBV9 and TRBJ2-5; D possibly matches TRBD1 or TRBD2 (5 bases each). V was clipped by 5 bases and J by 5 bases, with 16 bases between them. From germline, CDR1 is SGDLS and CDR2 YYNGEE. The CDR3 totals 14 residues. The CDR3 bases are TGTGCCAGCAGTGGGGGTTCGGTCTGGGAGACCCAGTACTTC. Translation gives CASSGGSVWETQYF. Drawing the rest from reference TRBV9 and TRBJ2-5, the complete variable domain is DSGVTQTPKHLITATGQRVTLRCSPRSGDLSVYWYQQSLDQGLQFLIQYYNGEERAKGNILERFSAQQFPDLHSELNLSSLELGDSALYFCASSGGSVWETQYFGPGTRLLVL.

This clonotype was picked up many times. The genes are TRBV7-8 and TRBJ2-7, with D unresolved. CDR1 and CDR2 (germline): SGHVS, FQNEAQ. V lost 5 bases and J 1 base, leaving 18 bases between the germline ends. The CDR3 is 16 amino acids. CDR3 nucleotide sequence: TGTGCCAGCAGCACGAAGACGGACCCACCGTCCTACGAGCAGTACTTC. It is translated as CASSTKTDPPSYEQYF.

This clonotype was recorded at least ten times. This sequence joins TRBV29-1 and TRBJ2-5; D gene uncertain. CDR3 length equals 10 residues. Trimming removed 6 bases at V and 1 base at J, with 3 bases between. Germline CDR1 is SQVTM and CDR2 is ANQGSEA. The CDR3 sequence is CSVTQETQYF. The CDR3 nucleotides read TGCAGCGTGACCCAAGAGACCCAGTACTTC.

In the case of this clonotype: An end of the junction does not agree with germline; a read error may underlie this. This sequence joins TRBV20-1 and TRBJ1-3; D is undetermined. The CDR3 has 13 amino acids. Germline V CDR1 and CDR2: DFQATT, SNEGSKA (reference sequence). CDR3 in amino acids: CSAIGSSGNNIYF. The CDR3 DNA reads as TGCAGTGCTATAGGGAGCTCTGGAAACAACATATATTTT.

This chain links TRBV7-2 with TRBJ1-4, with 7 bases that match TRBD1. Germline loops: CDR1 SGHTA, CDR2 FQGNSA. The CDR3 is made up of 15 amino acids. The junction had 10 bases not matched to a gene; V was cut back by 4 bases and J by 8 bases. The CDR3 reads CASSSTSGGGEKLFF. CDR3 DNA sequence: TGTGCCAGCAGCTCAACCTCAGGGGGAGGGGAAAAACTGTTTTTT.

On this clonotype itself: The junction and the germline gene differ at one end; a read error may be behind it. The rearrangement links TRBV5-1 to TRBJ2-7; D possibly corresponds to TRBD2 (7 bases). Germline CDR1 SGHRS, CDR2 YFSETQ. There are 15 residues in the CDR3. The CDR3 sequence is CASSQGGGLTYEQYF. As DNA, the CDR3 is TGTGCCAGCAGCCAGGGCGGGGGCTTAACCTACGAGCAGTACTTC.

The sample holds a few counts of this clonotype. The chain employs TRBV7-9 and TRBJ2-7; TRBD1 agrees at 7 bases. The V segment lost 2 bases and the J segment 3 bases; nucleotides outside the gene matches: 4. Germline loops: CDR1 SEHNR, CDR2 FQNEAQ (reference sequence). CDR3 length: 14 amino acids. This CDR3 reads CASSLLGTVYEQYF. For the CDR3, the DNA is TGTGCCAGCAGCTTATTGGGGACAGTCTACGAGCAGTACTTC.